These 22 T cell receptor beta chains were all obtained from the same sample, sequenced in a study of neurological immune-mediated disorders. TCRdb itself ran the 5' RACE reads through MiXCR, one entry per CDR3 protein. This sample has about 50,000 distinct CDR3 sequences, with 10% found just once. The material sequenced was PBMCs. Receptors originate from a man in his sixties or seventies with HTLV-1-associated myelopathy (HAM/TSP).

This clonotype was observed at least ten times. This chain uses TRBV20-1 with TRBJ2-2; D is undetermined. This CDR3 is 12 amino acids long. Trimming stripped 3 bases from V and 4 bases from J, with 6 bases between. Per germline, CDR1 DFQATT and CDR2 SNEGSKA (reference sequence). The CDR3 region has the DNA TGCAGTGCTAGGGTGACCACCGGGGAGCTGTTTTTT. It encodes CSARVTTGELFF.

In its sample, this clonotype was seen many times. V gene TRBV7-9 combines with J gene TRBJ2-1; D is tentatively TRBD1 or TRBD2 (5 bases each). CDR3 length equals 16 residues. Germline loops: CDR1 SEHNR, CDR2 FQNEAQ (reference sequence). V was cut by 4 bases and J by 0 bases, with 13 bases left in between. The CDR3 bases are TGTGCCAGCAGCTCCTTAAATGGGGGCTCCTACAATGAGCAGTTCTTC. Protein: CASSSLNGGSYNEQFF. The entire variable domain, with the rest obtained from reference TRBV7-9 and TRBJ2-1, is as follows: DTGVSQNPRHKITKRGQNVTFRCDPISEHNRLYWYRQTLGQGPEFLTYFQNEAQLEKSRLLSDRFSAERPKGSFSTLEIQRTEQGDSAMYLCASSSLNGGSYNEQFFGPGTRLTVL.

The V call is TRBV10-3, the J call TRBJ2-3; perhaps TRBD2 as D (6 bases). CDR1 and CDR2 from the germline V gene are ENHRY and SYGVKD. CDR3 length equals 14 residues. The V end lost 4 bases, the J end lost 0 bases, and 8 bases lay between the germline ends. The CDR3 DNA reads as TGTGCCATCAGTGCCAGCGGGAGCACAGATACGCAGTATTTT. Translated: CAISASGSTDTQYF.

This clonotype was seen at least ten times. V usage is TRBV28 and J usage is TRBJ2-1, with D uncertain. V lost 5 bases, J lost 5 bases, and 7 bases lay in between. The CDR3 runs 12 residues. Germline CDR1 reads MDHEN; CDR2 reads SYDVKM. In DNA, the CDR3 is TGTGCCAGCAGTGCGTGGGACAATGAGCAGTTCTTC. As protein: CASSAWDNEQFF.

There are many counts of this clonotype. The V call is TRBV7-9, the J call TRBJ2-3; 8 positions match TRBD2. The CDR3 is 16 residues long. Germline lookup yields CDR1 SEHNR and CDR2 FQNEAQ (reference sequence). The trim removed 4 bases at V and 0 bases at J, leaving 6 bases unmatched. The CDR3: CASSSRLATSTDTQYF. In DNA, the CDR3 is TGTGCCAGCAGCTCGCGACTAGCGACTAGCACAGATACGCAGTATTTT.

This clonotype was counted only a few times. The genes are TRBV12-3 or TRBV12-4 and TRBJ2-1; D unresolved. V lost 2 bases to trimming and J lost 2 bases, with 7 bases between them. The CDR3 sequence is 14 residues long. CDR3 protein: CASSLSAPYNEQFF. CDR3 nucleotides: TGTGCCAGCAGTTTAAGCGCTCCCTACAATGAGCAGTTCTTC.

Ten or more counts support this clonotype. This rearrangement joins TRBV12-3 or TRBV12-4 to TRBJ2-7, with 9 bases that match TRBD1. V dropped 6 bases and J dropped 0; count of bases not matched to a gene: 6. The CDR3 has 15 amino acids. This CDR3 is CASSDGTGFSYEQYF. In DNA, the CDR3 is TGTGCCAGCAGCGACGGGACAGGGTTCTCCTACGAGCAGTACTTC.

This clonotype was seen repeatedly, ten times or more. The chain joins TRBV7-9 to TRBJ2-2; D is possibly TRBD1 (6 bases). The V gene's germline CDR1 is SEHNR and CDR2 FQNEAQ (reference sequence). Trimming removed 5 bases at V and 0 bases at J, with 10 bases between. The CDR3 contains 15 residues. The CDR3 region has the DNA TGTGCCAGCAGCCTGACAGGACCGAACACCGGGGAGCTGTTTTTT. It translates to CASSLTGPNTGELFF.

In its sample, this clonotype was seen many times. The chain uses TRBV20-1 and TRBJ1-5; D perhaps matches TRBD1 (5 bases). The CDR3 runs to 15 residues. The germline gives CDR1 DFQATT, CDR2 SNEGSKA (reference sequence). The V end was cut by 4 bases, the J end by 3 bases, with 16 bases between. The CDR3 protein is CSAIHGGTLNQPQHF. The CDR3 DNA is TGCAGTGCTATACATGGAGGGACGCTCAATCAGCCCCAGCATTTT.

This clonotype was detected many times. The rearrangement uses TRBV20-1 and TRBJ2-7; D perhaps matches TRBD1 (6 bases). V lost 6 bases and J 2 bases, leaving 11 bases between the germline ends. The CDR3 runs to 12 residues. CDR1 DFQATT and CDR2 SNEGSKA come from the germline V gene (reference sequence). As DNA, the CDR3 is TGCAGTGCCCTCGGACAGACCTACGAGCAGTACTTC. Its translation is CSALGQTYEQYF.

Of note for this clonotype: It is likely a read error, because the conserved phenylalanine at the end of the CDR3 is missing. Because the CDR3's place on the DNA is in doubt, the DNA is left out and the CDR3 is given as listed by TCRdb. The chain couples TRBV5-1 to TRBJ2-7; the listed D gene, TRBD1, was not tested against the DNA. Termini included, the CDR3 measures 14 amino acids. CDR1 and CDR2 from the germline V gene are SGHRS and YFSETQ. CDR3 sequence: CASSFGTGKYEQHL.

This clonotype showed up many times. Here the CDR3 DNA reads TGTGCCAGCACGGAACGGAGCTCTGGAAACACCATATATTTT. Translation: CASTERSSGNTIYF. This rearrangement joins TRBV6-2 or TRBV6-3 to TRBJ1-3; no clear D gene. CDR3 length: 14 residues. Germline V gives CDR1 MNHEY, CDR2 SVGEGT. Trimming took off 7 bases at V and 0 bases at J, with 10 bases between the two ends.

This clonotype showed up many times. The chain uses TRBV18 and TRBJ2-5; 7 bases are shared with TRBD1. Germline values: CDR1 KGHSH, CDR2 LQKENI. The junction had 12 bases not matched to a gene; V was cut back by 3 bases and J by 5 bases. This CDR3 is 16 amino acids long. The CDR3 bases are TGTGCCAGCTCACCTCTTCTGGGACAGACCGGGGAGACCCAGTACTTC. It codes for CASSPLLGQTGETQYF. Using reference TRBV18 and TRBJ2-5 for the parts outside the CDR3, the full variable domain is NAGVMQNPRHLVRRRGQEARLRCSPMKGHSHVYWYRQLPEEGLKFMVYLQKENIIDESGMPKERFSAEFPKEGPSILRIQQVVRGDSAAYFCASSPLLGQTGETQYFGPGTRLLVL.

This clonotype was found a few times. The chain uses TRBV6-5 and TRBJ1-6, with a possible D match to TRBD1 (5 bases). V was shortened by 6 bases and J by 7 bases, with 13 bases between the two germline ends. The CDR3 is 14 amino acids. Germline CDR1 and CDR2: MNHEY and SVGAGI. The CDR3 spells CASSPDRINSPLHF. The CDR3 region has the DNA TGTGCCAGCAGCCCCGACAGAATAAATTCACCCCTCCACTTT.

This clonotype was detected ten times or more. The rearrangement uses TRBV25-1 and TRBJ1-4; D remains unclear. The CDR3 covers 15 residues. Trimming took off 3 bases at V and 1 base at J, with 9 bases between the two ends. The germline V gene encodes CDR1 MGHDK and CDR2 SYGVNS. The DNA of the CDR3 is TGTGCCAGCAGTGACGTGACTAAAACTAATGAAAAACTGTTTTTT. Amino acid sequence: CASSDVTKTNEKLFF.

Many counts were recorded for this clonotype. The CDR3 nucleotides read TGCGCCAGCAGCCAAGGCCTCGACGGGGAGACCCAGTACTTC. The encoded protein is CASSQGLDGETQYF. The V and J genes are TRBV4-1 and TRBJ2-5, with D unresolved. This CDR3 contains 14 residues. The germline gives CDR1 MGHRA, CDR2 YSYEKL. The ends were cut back, 1 base at V and 5 bases at J, with 11 bases in the middle.

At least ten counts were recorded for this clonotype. The CDR3 region is CASSPDRGQSGYTF. The CDR3 coding sequence is TGCGCCAGCAGCCCGGACAGGGGGCAGAGTGGCTACACCTTC. The chain employs TRBV5-1 and TRBJ1-2, with TRBD1 matching over 11 bases. Germline V gives CDR1 SGHRS, CDR2 YFSETQ. V trimming: 4 bases; J trimming: 7 bases; junction bases outside the gene matches: 6. The CDR3 sequence is 14 residues long.

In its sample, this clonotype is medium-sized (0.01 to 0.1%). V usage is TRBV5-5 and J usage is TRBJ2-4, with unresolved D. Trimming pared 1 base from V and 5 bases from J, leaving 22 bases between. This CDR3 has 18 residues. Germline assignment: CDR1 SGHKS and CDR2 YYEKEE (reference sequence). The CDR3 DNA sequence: TGTGCCAGCAGCTTGTTGCCGGGCCTAGATTTCCGGGAAAACATTCAGTACTTC. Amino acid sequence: CASSLLPGLDFRENIQYF.

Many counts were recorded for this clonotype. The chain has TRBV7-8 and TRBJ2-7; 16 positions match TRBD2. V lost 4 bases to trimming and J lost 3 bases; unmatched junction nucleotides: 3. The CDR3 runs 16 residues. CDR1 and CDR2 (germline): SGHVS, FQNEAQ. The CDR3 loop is CASSSGLAGGVYEQYF. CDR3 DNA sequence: TGTGCCAGCAGCTCGGGACTAGCGGGAGGGGTCTACGAGCAGTACTTC. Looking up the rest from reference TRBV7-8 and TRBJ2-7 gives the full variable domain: GAGVSQSPRYKVAKRGQDVALRCDPISGHVSLFWYQQALGQGPEFLTYFQNEAQLDKSGLPSDRFFAERPEGSVSTLKIQRTQQEDSAVYLCASSSGLAGGVYEQYFGPGTRLTVT.

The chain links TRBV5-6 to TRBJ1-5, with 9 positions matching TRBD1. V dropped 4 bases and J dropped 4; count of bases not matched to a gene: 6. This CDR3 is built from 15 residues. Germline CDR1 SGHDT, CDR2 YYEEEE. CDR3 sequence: CASSGTGQGNQPQHF. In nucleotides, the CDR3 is TGTGCCAGCAGCGGGACAGGGCAAGGGAATCAGCCCCAGCATTTT.

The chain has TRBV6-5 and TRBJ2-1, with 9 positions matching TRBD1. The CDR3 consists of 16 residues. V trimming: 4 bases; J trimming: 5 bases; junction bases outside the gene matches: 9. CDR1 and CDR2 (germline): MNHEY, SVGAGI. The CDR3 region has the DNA TGTGCCAGCAGTTGCTTGGGACAGGGTAAGGACAATGAGCAGTTCTTC. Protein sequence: CASSCLGQGKDNEQFF.

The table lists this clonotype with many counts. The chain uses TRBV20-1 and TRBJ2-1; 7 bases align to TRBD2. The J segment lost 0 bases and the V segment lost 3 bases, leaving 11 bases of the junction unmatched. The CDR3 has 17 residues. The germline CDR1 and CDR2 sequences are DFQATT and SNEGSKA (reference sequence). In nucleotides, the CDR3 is TGCAGTGCTAGGTCCGAGCGGGGTTCCGGCTCCTACAATGAGCAGTTCTTC. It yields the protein CSARSERGSGSYNEQFF.